Shown below are 13 T cell receptor beta chains from a single sample sequenced in a study of CD8 T cells in ankylosing spondylitis. TCRdb ran MiXCR on the 5' RACE reads and lists one entry per CDR3 protein. The sample shows approximately 220,000 distinct CDR3 sequences, around a quarter of them seen only once. The source material was blood, either unsorted or a sorted T cell fraction (not recorded which). These receptors originate from a male donor with ankylosing spondylitis or in good health (not recorded which).

This clonotype was found many times. The chain carries TRBV7-2 and TRBJ2-7, with a tentative D call TRBD2 (6 bases). The V gene's germline CDR1 is SGHTA and CDR2 FQGNSA. V lost 1 base and J 2 bases, leaving 12 bases between the germline ends. CDR3 length equals 15 residues. CDR3 amino acids: CASSLVSSGAYEQYF. CDR3 bases: TGTGCCAGCAGCTTAGTTAGTAGCGGTGCCTACGAGCAGTACTTC.

The rearrangement uses TRBV6-1 and TRBJ2-2; D may be TRBD2 (5 bases). Germline lookup yields CDR1 MNHNS and CDR2 SASEGT. CDR3 length: 13 residues. V shed 5 bases and J shed 5 bases, with 9 bases lying between them. The CDR3 loop is CASSSGRTGELFF. CDR3 bases: TGTGCCAGCAGTAGCGGACGAACCGGGGAGCTGTTTTTT.

This chain connects TRBV28 to TRBJ2-3; 8 nucleotides align to TRBD2. CDR3 length: 19 amino acids. The germline V gene encodes CDR1 MDHEN and CDR2 SYDVKM. Losses at the gene ends were 3 bases for V and 0 bases for J; bases not matched to a gene: 14. CDR3 nucleotide sequence: TGTGCCAGCAGTTTGAAGCGGGAGCGCAGTTATACTAGCACAGATACGCAGTATTTT. Protein: CASSLKRERSYTSTDTQYF.

This clonotype appeared a few times. V usage is TRBV5-6 and J usage is TRBJ2-1; 8 positions agree with TRBD2. The CDR3 consists of 16 residues. V lost 3 bases and J lost 4; bases outside the gene matches: 9. The germline V gene encodes CDR1 SGHDT and CDR2 YYEEEE. The CDR3 DNA is TGTGCCAGCAGCTCTGCGGGCGTAGCGGGGTACAATGAGCAGTTCTTC. It yields the protein CASSSAGVAGYNEQFF.

This clonotype occurred many times. The gene calls are TRBV20-1 and TRBJ1-1; D perhaps matches TRBD1 (5 bases). Trimming pared 5 bases from V and 2 bases from J, leaving 6 bases between. CDR1 is DFQATT and CDR2 is SNEGSKA in the germline V gene (reference sequence). This CDR3 region has 11 residues. CDR3 region: CSAGANTEAFF. As DNA, the CDR3 is TGCAGTGCTGGGGCCAACACTGAAGCTTTCTTT.

Ten or more counts support this clonotype. The chain joins TRBV5-1 to TRBJ2-5; D perhaps matches TRBD1 (5 bases). Looked up from germline, CDR1 is SGHRS and CDR2 is YFSETQ. The CDR3 contains 13 residues. V dropped 0 bases and J dropped 2 bases, with 5 bases sitting between them. The DNA of the CDR3 is TGCGCCAGCAGCTTGGGACAGCAAGAGACCCAGTACTTC. Residues: CASSLGQQETQYF.

This clonotype was detected only once. V gene TRBV5-1 combines with J gene TRBJ2-7; D remains unclear. Deletions cut 4 bases from V and 1 base from J, with 6 bases between. The CDR3 consists of 12 residues. CDR1 and CDR2 from the germline V gene are SGHRS and YFSETQ. This CDR3 is CASSDLSYEQYF. Written as DNA, the CDR3 is TGCGCCAGCAGCGACTTATCCTACGAGCAGTACTTC.

This clonotype occurred many times. CDR3 amino acids: CASSQGRSGNTIYF. DNA of the CDR3: TGTGCCAGCAGTCAGGGCCGCTCTGGAAACACCATATATTTT. The gene calls are TRBV6-1 and TRBJ1-3, with a weak D call TRBD1 (5 bases). V gave up 5 bases and J gave up 0 bases, with 8 bases separating them. Germline CDR1 reads MNHNS; CDR2 reads SASEGT. This CDR3 is 14 amino acids long.

V and J are TRBV20-1 and TRBJ2-1, with a tentative D call TRBD1 (5 bases). Germline CDR1 reads DFQATT; CDR2 reads SNEGSKA (reference sequence). The CDR3 spans 14 residues. V was shortened by 0 bases and J by 6 bases, with 12 bases between the two germline ends. CDR3 region: CSARDARVVNEQFF. The CDR3, as DNA: TGCAGTGCTAGAGATGCCAGGGTGGTCAATGAGCAGTTCTTC.

The chain carries TRBV5-6 and TRBJ2-3, with 8 bases identical to TRBD2. V was pared by 1 base and J by 2 bases, with 9 bases of the junction left unmatched. The germline gives CDR1 SGHDT, CDR2 YYEEEE. CDR3 size: 17 residues. The CDR3 protein is CASSLLSAGGPTDTQYF. The CDR3 DNA sequence: TGTGCCAGCAGCTTGCTCTCCGCGGGAGGACCCACAGATACGCAGTATTTT.

This clonotype showed up many times. The V gene is TRBV12-3 or TRBV12-4, the J gene TRBJ2-3, with D perhaps assigned TRBD1 or TRBD2 (5 bases each). This CDR3 has 13 amino acids. V lost 6 bases, J lost 1 base, and 8 bases lay in between. As DNA, the CDR3 is TGTGCCAGCAGCCCGGGGCGCACAGATACGCAGTATTTT. Residues: CASSPGRTDTQYF.

This chain uses TRBV12-3 or TRBV12-4 with TRBJ2-6; D is ambiguous. The CDR3 runs 16 residues. V lost 4 bases, J lost 4 bases, and 14 bases lay in between. The CDR3, as DNA: TGTGCCAGCAGTTATGTTTGGGGAAAGGGGGCCAACGTCCTGACTTTC. It yields the protein CASSYVWGKGANVLTF.

V and J are TRBV29-1 and TRBJ1-5, with TRBD1 matching over 8 bases. Germline V lookup: CDR1 SQVTM, CDR2 ANQGSEA. J was trimmed by 4 bases and V by 4 bases; bases with no gene match: 3. The CDR3 is 13 amino acids. CDR3 nucleotide sequence: TGCAGCGTTGGGACAGGGTGGAATCAGCCCCAGCATTTT. This encodes CSVGTGWNQPQHF. Full variable domain (rest looked up from reference TRBV29-1 and TRBJ1-5): SAVISQKPSRDICQRGTSLTIQCQVDSQVTMMFWYRQQPGQSLTLIATANQGSEATYESGFVIDKFPISRPNLTFSTLTVSNMSPEDSSIYLCSVGTGWNQPQHFGDGTRLSIL.